This record concerns one T cell receptor (beta chain) sequence. The antigen is undetermined. This entry is derived from a study of CXCR3-negative and CXCR3-positive naive CD8 T cells. General study findings and limits: For CXCR3-positive naive cells, TRB CDR3s were more hydrophobic than those of CXCR3-negative naive cells.

UMI-labeled 5' RACE TRB cDNA libraries were prepared from the cells. Following a re-call of the 5' RACE reads, TCRdb has one entry per CDR3 protein and lacks DNA. The table counts approximately 90,000 distinct CDR3 sequences; 0.5% to 0.6% lies in the top ten. Germline CDR1 and CDR2: SGHNT and YYREEE (reference sequence). The CDR3 sequence is 14 residues long. Within the CD8+ T cell compartment, naive cells were CD45RO-CCR7+CD27+CD95-. J is TRBJ2-7 and V is TRBV5-4; the TCRdb D gene call, TRBD2, has no DNA to confirm it. The receptor was isolated from a human donor in good health. Some clones in this sample may be carry-over from other donors' samples. Sequenced material: naive CXCR3+ CD8+ T cells from blood. Subset defined: CD45RO-CCR7+CD27+CD95- naive CD8+ T cells expressing CXCR3 (TNR3+). The CDR3 sequence is CASSLGTSGYEQYF. Full variable domain (outside the CDR3, taken from reference TRBV5-4 and TRBJ2-7): ETGVTQSPTHLIKTRGQQVTLRCSSQSGHNTVSWYQQALGQGPQFIFQYYREEENGRGNFPPRFSGLQFPNYSSELNVNALELDDSALYLCASSLGTSGYEQYFGPGTRLTVT.